The rows below give T cell receptor beta chains drawn from one sample of a study of post-analysis software for immune sequencing data. TCRdb re-derived calls from the PCR reads in MiXCR, one entry per CDR3 protein. The repertoire consists of 550,000 to 700,000 distinct CDR3 sequences, with 40% to 50% occurring once and the leading ten covering 1.5% to 2%. What was sequenced was blood. All receptors come from a girl aged 10 to 17 with multiple sclerosis. Both conserved end residues are part of each CDR3. A D gene is named only where the DNA matches it firmly. Clone size is given for some rows only: seen once, a few or many times, or a class if the clone is expanded.

size: NA
J: TRBJ2-6
V: TRBV3-1
D: NA
DNA: TGTGCCAGCAGCCAACTGGGCGCCAACGTCCTGACTTTC
CDR3: CASSQLGANVLTF

size: few
J: TRBJ2-1
V: TRBV5-1
D: NA
DNA: TGCGCCAGCAGCTTGACTGGTACTGTCTCCTACAATGAGCAGTTCTTC
CDR3: CASSLTGTVSYNEQFF

size: few
J: TRBJ2-7
V: TRBV20-1
D: TRBD1
DNA: TGCAGTGCTAGCCCTGGACAGGGGGCGAGATACGAGCAGTACTTC
CDR3: CSASPGQGARYEQYF

size: NA
J: TRBJ1-1
V: TRBV7-3
D: TRBD1
DNA: TGTGCCAGCAGCAACCGGGACAGTGAAGCTTTCTTT
CDR3: CASSNRDSEAFF

size: NA
J: TRBJ2-1
V: TRBV2
D: TRBD1
DNA: TGTGCCAGCAGGAAGGACAGGACAGCCTACAATGAGCAGTTCTTC
CDR3: CASRKDRTAYNEQFF

size: NA
J: TRBJ2-7
V: TRBV7-2
D: TRBD1
DNA: TGTGCCAGCAGCTTAACTGGGACAGCAACCTACGAGCAGTACTTC
CDR3: CASSLTGTATYEQYF

size: few
J: TRBJ2-4
V: TRBV12-3/TRBV12-4
D: NA
DNA: TGTGCCAGCAGTTGGGGGACATCCCCCAAAAACATTCAGTACTTC
CDR3: CASSWGTSPKNIQYF

size: few
J: TRBJ2-3
V: TRBV20-1
D: TRBD1
DNA: TGCAGTGCTAGTGACAGGGGGGATACGCAGTATTTT
CDR3: CSASDRGDTQYF

size: NA
J: TRBJ2-3
V: TRBV10-3
D: TRBD2
DNA: TGTGCCATCAGTGACCAAGCTAGCGGTAGGGGCACAGATACGCAGTATTTT
CDR3: CAISDQASGRGTDTQYF

size: NA
J: TRBJ1-2
V: TRBV5-1
D: TRBD1
DNA: TGCGCCAGCAGCTCGACGACCGGGACAGGGGTCCGTGGCTACACCTTC
CDR3: CASSSTTGTGVRGYTF

size: few
J: TRBJ2-3
V: TRBV10-3
D: TRBD2
DNA: TGTGCCATCAGTACCGGACGGACTAGCGGGAGTACAGATACGCAGTATTTT
CDR3: CAISTGRTSGSTDTQYF

size: NA
J: TRBJ2-3
V: TRBV7-2
D: TRBD2
DNA: TGTGCCAGCGACATCGGGAGGAGGTCCACAGATACGCAGTATTTT
CDR3: CASDIGRRSTDTQYF

size: NA
J: TRBJ2-3
V: TRBV29-1
D: TRBD1
DNA: TGCAGCGGGTCCCAGGGGGCGCGGGCAGATACGCAGTATTTT
CDR3: CSGSQGARADTQYF

size: NA
J: TRBJ1-1
V: TRBV7-9
D: NA
DNA: TGTGCCAGCAGCGTGGACGTTGACACTGAAGCTTTCTTT
CDR3: CASSVDVDTEAFF

size: NA
J: TRBJ2-7
V: TRBV20-1
D: NA
DNA: TGCAGTGCTAGTGGCCAGGGGTCAGGGACCTCCTACGAGCAGTACTTC
CDR3: CSASGQGSGTSYEQYF

size: NA
J: TRBJ2-3
V: TRBV10-3
D: NA
DNA: TGTGCCATCAGTGAGTCGACCGCATCCCCGGAGGATACGCAGTATTTT
CDR3: CAISESTASPEDTQYF

size: once
J: TRBJ2-5
V: TRBV6-2/TRBV6-3
D: NA
DNA: TGTGCCAGCAGTTTCCGGGGAGCTCCTCAGCAGTACTTC
CDR3: CASSFRGAPQQYF

size: NA
J: TRBJ2-5
V: TRBV27
D: NA
DNA: TGTGCCAGCAGTTCCGATGGTCAGACCCAGTACTTC
CDR3: CASSSDGQTQYF

size: NA
J: TRBJ1-4
V: TRBV12-3/TRBV12-4
D: TRBD1
DNA: TGTGCCAGCAGTTTAACCCGGCCTGCCCGGGGACAGGAAAAACTGTTTTTT
CDR3: CASSLTRPARGQEKLFF

size: NA
J: TRBJ2-7
V: TRBV30
D: NA
DNA: TGTGCCTGGAGTGTGACCTACGAGCAGTACTTC
CDR3: CAWSVTYEQYF

size: NA
J: TRBJ2-3
V: TRBV9
D: NA
DNA: TGTGCCAGCAGCGTAGCGCGCACAGATACGCAGTATTTT
CDR3: CASSVARTDTQYF

size: NA
J: TRBJ2-7
V: TRBV2
D: TRBD1
DNA: TGTGCCGGTATGGACAGGGAGTTCGGCGAGCAGTACTTC
CDR3: CAGMDREFGEQYF

size: NA
J: TRBJ2-5
V: TRBV13
D: TRBD2
DNA: TGTGCCAGCAGCATAGGGACTAGCGGGGGCCGTGAGACCCAGTACTTC
CDR3: CASSIGTSGGRETQYF

size: NA
J: TRBJ2-1
V: TRBV25-1
D: TRBD1
DNA: TGTGCCAGCAGTACAGGGGGCAGTGAGCAGTTCTTC
CDR3: CASSTGGSEQFF

size: NA
J: TRBJ2-3
V: TRBV4-2
D: TRBD2
DNA: TGTGCCAGCAGCCAAACCGGGACTAGCAACACAGATACGCAGTATTTT
CDR3: CASSQTGTSNTDTQYF

size: NA
J: TRBJ1-1
V: TRBV6-1
D: TRBD1
DNA: TGTGCCAGCAGTAAGCGCGGGCAGGGGGTTGCTGAAGCTTTCTTT
CDR3: CASSKRGQGVAEAFF

size: NA
J: TRBJ1-2
V: TRBV29-1
D: NA
DNA: TGCAGCGTCGTGACAGGCGGCTATGGCTACACCTTC
CDR3: CSVVTGGYGYTF

size: NA
J: TRBJ1-1
V: TRBV4-1
D: NA
DNA: TGCGCCAGCAGCCAAAGCTCGGGGGGGAAAACTGAAGCTTTCTTT
CDR3: CASSQSSGGKTEAFF

size: NA
J: TRBJ1-2
V: TRBV5-1
D: NA
DNA: TGCGCCAGCAGCCTGGGGGGGCAGCGATATGGCTACACCTTC
CDR3: CASSLGGQRYGYTF

size: NA
J: TRBJ1-2
V: TRBV10-1
D: TRBD1
DNA: TGCGCCAGCAGTGAGTCGGGGACAGGGCGCGGCGGCTACACCTTC
CDR3: CASSESGTGRGGYTF

size: few
J: TRBJ1-2
V: TRBV12-3/TRBV12-4
D: TRBD1
DNA: TGTGCCGGGGCCCGACAGGGAACCTTCTGGGGCTACACCTTC
CDR3: CAGARQGTFWGYTF

size: NA
J: TRBJ2-3
V: TRBV20-1
D: NA
DNA: TGCAGTGCCCGGTTAGCTGGTCCAGATACGCAGTATTTT
CDR3: CSARLAGPDTQYF

size: few
J: TRBJ1-2
V: TRBV6-5
D: TRBD1
DNA: TGTGCCAGCAGCCCCGGGACAGGCGTCGGCTACACCTTC
CDR3: CASSPGTGVGYTF

size: few
J: TRBJ1-2
V: TRBV6-1
D: TRBD1
DNA: TGTGCCAGCGACCGGGACAGGGCTTTTTCTGATGGCTACACCTTC
CDR3: CASDRDRAFSDGYTF

size: NA
J: TRBJ2-5
V: TRBV5-1
D: TRBD2
DNA: TGCGCCAGCGACTCGGGCGGCAGCGGGGGGCAAGAGACCCAGTACTTC
CDR3: CASDSGGSGGQETQYF

size: NA
J: TRBJ2-1
V: TRBV6-6
D: NA
DNA: TGTGCCAGCAAGGGGGGGTGGGCCAATGAGCAGTTCTTC
CDR3: CASKGGWANEQFF

size: NA
J: TRBJ2-7
V: TRBV12-3/TRBV12-4
D: NA
DNA: TGTGCCAGCAGTACTGACCTTCCTAGCGCTCGAGGCACATACGAGCAGTACTTC
CDR3: CASSTDLPSARGTYEQYF

size: NA
J: TRBJ2-7
V: TRBV24-1
D: TRBD1
DNA: TGTGCCACCAGTGCCTCCCCCGGGACAGGGGGCTACGAGCAGTACTTC
CDR3: CATSASPGTGGYEQYF

size: NA
J: TRBJ1-2
V: TRBV3-1
D: TRBD1
DNA: TGTGCCAGCAGCCAATTAACAGGGGTCGGCTACACCTTC
CDR3: CASSQLTGVGYTF

size: NA
J: TRBJ1-1
V: TRBV11-2
D: NA
DNA: TGTGCCAGCAGCCTCTCCACCGGGGCGACTGAAGCTTTCTTT
CDR3: CASSLSTGATEAFF